The clone carrying this TCR beta chain was counted many times. This sample is drawn from a study of T-cell reconstitution after alpha-beta-depleted transplantation in children. With 6 bases clipped from V and 5 bases from J, the junction kept 4 bases outside the gene matches. CDR1 and CDR2 from the germline V gene are KGHDR and SFDVKD. The CDR3 spans 14 residues. Preparation of the TCRbeta library was carried out with unique molecular identifiers. MiXCR was run by TCRdb on the PCR reads, yielding one entry per CDR3 protein. The profile shows 600,000 to 700,000 distinct CDR3 sequences, approximately 16% of them singletons.

The gene calls are TRBV24-1 and TRBJ2-1, with 9 bases fitting TRBD1. The source is a human donor who donated a stem cell graft to a child with acute myeloid leukemia. The sequencing here drew on PBMCs from the stem cell graft donor, taken from the stem cell graft. The CDR3, as DNA: TGTGCCACCAGTTTACAGGGGGCCAACAATGAGCAGTTCTTC. Residues: CATSLQGANNEQFF.